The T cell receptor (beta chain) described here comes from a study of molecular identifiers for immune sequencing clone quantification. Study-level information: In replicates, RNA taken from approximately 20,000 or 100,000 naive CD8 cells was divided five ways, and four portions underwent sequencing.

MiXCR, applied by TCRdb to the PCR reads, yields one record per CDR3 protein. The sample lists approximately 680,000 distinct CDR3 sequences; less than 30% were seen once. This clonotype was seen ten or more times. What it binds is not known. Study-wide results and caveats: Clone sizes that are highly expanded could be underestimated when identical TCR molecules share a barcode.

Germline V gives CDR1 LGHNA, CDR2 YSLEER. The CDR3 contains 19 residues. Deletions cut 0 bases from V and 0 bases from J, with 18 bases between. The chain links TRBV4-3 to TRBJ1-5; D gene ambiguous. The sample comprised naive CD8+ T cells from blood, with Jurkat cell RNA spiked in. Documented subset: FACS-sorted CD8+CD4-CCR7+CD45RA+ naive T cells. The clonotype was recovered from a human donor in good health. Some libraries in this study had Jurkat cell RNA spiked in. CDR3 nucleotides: TGCGCCAGCAGCCAAGATTTCCAGGCGGGGAGAAATAGCAATCAGCCCCAGCATTTT. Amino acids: CASSQDFQAGRNSNQPQHF.